Each of the 10 T cell receptor beta chains below was sequenced from the same sample in a study of spatial heterogeneity in lung cancer (dated by TCRdb to between 2019 and 2020). What the research found in general, with its limitations: The tumor nonsynonymous mutation count correlated with the number of expanded alpha and beta TCRs within the tumor.

Sample time point, as interpreted from the label and publication: sample taken at primary tumor resection. Their antigens remain unidentified. Library construction relied on 5' RACE. TCRdb records NextSeq 500 as the sequencer. TCRdb passed the public sequencing reads through fastp at Q25 and MiXCR, retaining productive beta sequences. CDR3 protein sequences are deduplicated, and each keeps its most common genes and DNA. This sample has about 14,000 distinct CDR3 sequences in its table, and over 3.5% of those were observed once. The ten largest account for about 17% of the sample. Sequencing used lung tumor tissue, obtained at surgery. Every receptor here comes from a female donor with early-stage non-small cell lung cancer.

This clonotype occurred many times. Since it is a stray read in a library aimed at alpha chains, this beta chain has a size that is not meaningful. The chain recombines TRBV20-1 with TRBJ1-4; D unclear. CDR1 and CDR2 (germline): DFQATT, SNEGSKA (reference sequence). The germline V and J ends were trimmed by 5 bases and 2 bases, with 9 bases remaining between them. The CDR3 covers 13 residues. CDR3 sequence reads: CSARTGTNEKLFF. The CDR3 DNA follows: TGCAGTGCTCGGACGGGTACTAATGAAAAACTGTTTTTT.

This clonotype was recorded at least ten times. Being off target in a library aimed at alpha chains, this beta chain has a size of little meaning. CDR3 coding DNA: TGCGCCAGCAGCTCGGGGACAGGGAGGCAAGAGACCCAGTACTTC. It translates to CASSSGTGRQETQYF. This chain uses TRBV5-1 with TRBJ2-5; the match to TRBD1 covers 9 bases. V lost 3 bases, J lost 2 bases, and 5 bases stayed unmatched. CDR3 size: 15 residues. Per the germline V gene, CDR1 is SGHRS and CDR2 is YFSETQ.

This clonotype was detected ten times or more. One end of the junction is discordant with germline, which a read error may explain. With the library built for alpha chains, this beta chain is off target and its frequency is not meaningful. The chain couples TRBV5-6 to TRBJ2-7; possibly TRBD1 for D (5 bases). The germline gives CDR1 SGHDT, CDR2 YYEEEE. There are 13 residues in the CDR3. The CDR3 spells CASSLGQGYGQYF. CDR3 coding DNA: TGTGCCAGCAGCTTGGGGCAGGGCTACGGGCAGTACTTC.

Note on this clonotype: This beta chain is an off-target read within a library intended for alpha chains, so its frequency means little. The chain has TRBV20-1 and TRBJ2-3; no firm D call. V lost 0 bases and J lost 3, with 7 bases in between. This CDR3 comprises 13 residues. Germline CDR1 reads DFQATT; CDR2 reads SNEGSKA (reference sequence). The CDR3 sequence: CSARDQRTDTQYF. The CDR3 coding sequence is TGCAGTGCTAGAGATCAACGGACAGATACGCAGTATTTT.

There are many counts of this clonotype. Found in a library prepared for alpha chains, this beta chain is an off-target read, and its abundance has little meaning. The CDR3 protein is CASSPGQGRVDTQYF. The CDR3 DNA is TGTGCCAGCAGCCCTGGACAGGGGCGGGTAGATACGCAGTATTTT. The chain combines TRBV7-2 with TRBJ2-3; 9 bases agree with TRBD1. Germline V gene lookup returns CDR1 SGHTA and CDR2 FQGNSA. The CDR3 extends over 15 amino acids. The V gene end was trimmed by 5 bases and the J gene end by 5 bases; junction bases not matched to a gene: 8.

This clonotype is judged medium-sized. A library prepared for alpha chains yielded this beta chain as an off-target read; its size is of little meaning. This chain links TRBV6-5 with TRBJ1-5; D is undetermined. Germline assignment: CDR1 MNHEY and CDR2 SVGAGI. This CDR3 region has 12 residues. V lost 5 bases and J 4 bases, leaving 6 bases between the germline ends. In DNA, the CDR3 is TGTGCCAGCAGTCAATCAAATCAGCCCCAGCATTTT. It is translated as CASSQSNQPQHF.

This clonotype was picked up many times. A library made for alpha chains picked up this beta chain off target, so its size means little. The V gene is TRBV28, the J gene TRBJ1-2; D is perhaps TRBD1 (6 bases). The CDR3 length is 11 residues. Germline CDR1 MDHEN, CDR2 SYDVKM. This chain's CDR3 is CSVAGAYGYTF. The CDR3 DNA follows: TGTTCCGTTGCAGGGGCCTATGGCTACACCTTC.

This clonotype came up many times. This beta chain slipped into a library made for alpha chains as a stray read, so its size is not meaningful. This rearrangement joins TRBV7-9 to TRBJ1-2; 7 bases align to TRBD1. This CDR3 spans 16 amino acids. CDR1 SEHNR and CDR2 FQNEAQ come from the germline V gene (reference sequence). With 5 bases clipped from V and 8 bases from J, the junction kept 17 bases outside the gene matches. CDR3 residues: CASSRVGGGRRGGYTF. Written as DNA, the CDR3 is TGTGCCAGCAGCCGAGTGGGAGGGGGCCGACGGGGAGGCTACACCTTC.

The sample holds a few counts of this clonotype. This beta chain lies outside the target of a library built for alpha chains; its clone size means little. The chain employs TRBV12-3 or TRBV12-4 and TRBJ2-1; 10 nucleotides line up with TRBD1. V shed 11 bases and J 9 bases; nucleotides not matched to a gene: 7. The CDR3 length is 12 residues. The CDR3 loop is CALGQGVSEQFF. CDR3 in DNA: TGTGCCCTCGGACAGGGGGTAAGTGAGCAGTTCTTC.

At least ten counts were recorded for this clonotype. This beta chain represents an off-target read in a library built for alpha chains; its size is of limited meaning. The rearrangement links TRBV3-1 to TRBJ1-2, with no clear D. Germline lookup yields CDR1 LGHDT and CDR2 YNNKEL (reference sequence). This CDR3 contains 15 residues. Trimming pared 0 bases from V and 1 base from J, leaving 9 bases between. The CDR3 loop reads CASSQETHLNYGYTF. The CDR3 DNA follows: TGTGCCAGCAGCCAAGAGACCCATCTTAACTATGGCTACACCTTC.